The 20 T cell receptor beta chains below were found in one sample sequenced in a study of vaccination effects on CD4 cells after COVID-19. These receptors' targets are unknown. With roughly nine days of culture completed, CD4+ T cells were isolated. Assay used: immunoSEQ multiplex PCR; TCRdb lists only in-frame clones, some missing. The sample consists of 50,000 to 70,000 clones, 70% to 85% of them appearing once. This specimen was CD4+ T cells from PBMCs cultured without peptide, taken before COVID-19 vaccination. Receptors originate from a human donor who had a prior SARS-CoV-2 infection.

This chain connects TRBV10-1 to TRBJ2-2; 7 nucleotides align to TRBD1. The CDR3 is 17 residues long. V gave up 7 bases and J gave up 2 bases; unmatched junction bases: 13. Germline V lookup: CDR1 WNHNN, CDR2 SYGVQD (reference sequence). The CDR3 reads CASIPGQPLKNTGELFF. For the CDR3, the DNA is TGCGCCAGCATCCCGGGACAGCCCTTAAAAAACACCGGGGAGCTGTTTTTT.

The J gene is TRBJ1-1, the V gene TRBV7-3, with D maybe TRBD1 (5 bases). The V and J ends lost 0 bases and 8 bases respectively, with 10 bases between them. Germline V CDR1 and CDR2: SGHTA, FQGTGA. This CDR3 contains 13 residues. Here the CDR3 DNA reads TGTGCCAGCAGCTTAACCGGGACTACCGAAGCTTTCTTT. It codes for CASSLTGTTEAFF.

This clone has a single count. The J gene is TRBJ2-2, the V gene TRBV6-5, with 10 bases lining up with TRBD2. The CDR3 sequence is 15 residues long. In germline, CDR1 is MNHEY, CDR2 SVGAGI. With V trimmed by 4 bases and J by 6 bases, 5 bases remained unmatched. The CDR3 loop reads CASSFSGRASGELFF. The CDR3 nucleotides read TGTGCCAGCAGTTTCAGCGGGAGGGCCTCCGGGGAGCTGTTTTTT.

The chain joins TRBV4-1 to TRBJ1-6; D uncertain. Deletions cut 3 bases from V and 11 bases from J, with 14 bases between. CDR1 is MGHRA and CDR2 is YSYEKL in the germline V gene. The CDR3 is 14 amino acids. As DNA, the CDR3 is TGCGCCAGCAGCCAGAGTTTGACGGCAGCACCCCTCCACTTT. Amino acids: CASSQSLTAAPLHF.

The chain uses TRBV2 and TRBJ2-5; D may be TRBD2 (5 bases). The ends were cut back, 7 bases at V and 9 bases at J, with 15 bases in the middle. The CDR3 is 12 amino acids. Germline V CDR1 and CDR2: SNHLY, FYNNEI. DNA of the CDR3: TGTGCCAGCAAAGGGAGTTTGGAGGCCCAGTACTTC. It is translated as CASKGSLEAQYF.

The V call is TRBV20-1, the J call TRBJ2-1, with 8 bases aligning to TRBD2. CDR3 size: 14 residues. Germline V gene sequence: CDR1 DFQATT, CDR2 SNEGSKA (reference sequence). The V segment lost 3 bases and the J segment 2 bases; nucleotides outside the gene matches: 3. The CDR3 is CSASRGGTYNEQFF. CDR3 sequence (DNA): TGCAGTGCTAGTCGGGGGGGAACCTACAATGAGCAGTTCTTC.

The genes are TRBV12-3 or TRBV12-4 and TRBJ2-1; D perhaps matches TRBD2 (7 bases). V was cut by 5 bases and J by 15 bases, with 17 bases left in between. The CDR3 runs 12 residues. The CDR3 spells CASSPGGGGGFF. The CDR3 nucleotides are TGTGCCAGCAGTCCGGGGGGCGGGGGCGGGTTCTTC.

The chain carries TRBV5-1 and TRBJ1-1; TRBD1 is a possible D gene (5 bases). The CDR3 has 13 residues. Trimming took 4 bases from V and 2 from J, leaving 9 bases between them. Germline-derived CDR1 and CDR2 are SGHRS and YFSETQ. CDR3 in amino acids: CASSEGVNTEAFF. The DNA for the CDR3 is TGCGCCAGCAGCGAAGGGGTAAACACTGAAGCTTTCTTT.

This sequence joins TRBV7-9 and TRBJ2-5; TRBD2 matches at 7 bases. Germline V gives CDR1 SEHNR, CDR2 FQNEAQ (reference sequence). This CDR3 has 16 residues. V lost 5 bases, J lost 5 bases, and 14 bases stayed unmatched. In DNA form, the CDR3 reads TGTGCCAGCAGCCCCCGCGGCGCGGGAGAGGGGGAGACCCAGTACTTC. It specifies CASSPRGAGEGETQYF.

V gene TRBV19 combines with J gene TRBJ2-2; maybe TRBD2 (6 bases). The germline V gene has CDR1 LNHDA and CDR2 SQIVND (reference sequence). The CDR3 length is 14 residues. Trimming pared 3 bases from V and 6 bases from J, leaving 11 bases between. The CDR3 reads CASSIGGVAGELFF. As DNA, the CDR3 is TGTGCCAGTAGTATCGGAGGGGTGGCCGGGGAGCTGTTTTTT.

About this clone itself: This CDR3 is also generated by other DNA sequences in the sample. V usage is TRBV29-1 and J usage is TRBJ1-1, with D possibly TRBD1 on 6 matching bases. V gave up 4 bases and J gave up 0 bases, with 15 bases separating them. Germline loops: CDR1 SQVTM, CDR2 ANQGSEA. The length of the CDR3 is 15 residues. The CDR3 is CSVGGGWGMNTEAFF. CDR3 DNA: TGCAGCGTTGGAGGGGGGTGGGGGATGAACACTGAAGCTTTCTTT.

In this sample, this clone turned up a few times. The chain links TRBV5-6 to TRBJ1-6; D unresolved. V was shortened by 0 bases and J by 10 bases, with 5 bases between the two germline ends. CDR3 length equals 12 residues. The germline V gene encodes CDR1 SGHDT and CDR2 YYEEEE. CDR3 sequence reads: CASSLGPSPLHF. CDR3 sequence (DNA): TGTGCCAGCAGCTTGGGACCATCACCCCTCCACTTT.

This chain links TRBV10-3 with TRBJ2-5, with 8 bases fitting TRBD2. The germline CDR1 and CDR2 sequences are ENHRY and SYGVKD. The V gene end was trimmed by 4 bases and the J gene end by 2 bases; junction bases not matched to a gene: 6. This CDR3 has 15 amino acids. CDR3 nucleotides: TGTGCCATCAGTGGGTCCACTAGCGGACAAGAGACCCAGTACTTC. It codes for CAISGSTSGQETQYF.

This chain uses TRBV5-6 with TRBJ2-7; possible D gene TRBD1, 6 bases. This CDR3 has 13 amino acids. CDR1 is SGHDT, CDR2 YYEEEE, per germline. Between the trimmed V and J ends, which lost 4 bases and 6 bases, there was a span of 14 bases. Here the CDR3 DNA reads TGTGCCAGCAGCCCGAGGAGAGGGGGCGAGCAGTACTTC. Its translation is CASSPRRGGEQYF.

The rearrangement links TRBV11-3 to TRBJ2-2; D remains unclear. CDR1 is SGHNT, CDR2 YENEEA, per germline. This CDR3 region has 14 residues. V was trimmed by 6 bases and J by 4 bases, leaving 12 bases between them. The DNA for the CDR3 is TGTGCCAGCAGTCCCGGCCCCGGCACCGGGGAGCTGTTTTTT. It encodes CASSPGPGTGELFF.

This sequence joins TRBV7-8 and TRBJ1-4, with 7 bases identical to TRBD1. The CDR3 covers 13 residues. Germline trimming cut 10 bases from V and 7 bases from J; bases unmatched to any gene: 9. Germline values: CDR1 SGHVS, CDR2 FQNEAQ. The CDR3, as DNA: TGTGCCATTTCAGACAGGGCTGGTGAAAAACTGTTTTTT. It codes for CAISDRAGEKLFF.

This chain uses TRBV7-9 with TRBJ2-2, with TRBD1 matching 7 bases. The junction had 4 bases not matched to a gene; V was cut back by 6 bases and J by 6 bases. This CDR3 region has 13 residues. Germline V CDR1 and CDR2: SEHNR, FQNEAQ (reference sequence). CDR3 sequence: CASSMTGSGELFF. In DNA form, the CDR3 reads TGTGCCAGCAGTATGACAGGGTCCGGGGAGCTGTTTTTT. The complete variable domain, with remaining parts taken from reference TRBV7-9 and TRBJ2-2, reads DTGVSQNPRHKITKRGQNVTFRCDPISEHNRLYWYRQTLGQGPEFLTYFQNEAQLEKSRLLSDRFSAERPKGSFSTLEIQRTEQGDSAMYLCASSMTGSGELFFGEGSRLTVL.

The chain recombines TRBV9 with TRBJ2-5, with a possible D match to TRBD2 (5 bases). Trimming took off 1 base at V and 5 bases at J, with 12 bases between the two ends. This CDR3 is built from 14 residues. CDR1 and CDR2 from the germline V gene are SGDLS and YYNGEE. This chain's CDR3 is CASSVSPGGETQYF. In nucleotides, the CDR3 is TGTGCCAGCAGCGTATCCCCCGGCGGGGAGACCCAGTACTTC.

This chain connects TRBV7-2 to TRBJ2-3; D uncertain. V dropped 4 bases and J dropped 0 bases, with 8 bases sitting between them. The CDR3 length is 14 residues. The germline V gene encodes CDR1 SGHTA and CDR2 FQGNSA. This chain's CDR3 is CASSSGISTDTQYF. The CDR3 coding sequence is TGTGCCAGCAGCTCGGGCATTAGCACAGATACGCAGTATTTT.

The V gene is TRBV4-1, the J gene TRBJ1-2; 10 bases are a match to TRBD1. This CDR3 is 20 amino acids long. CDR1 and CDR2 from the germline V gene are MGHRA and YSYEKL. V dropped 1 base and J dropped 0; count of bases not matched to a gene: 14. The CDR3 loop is CASSQVFFWDRGPPNYGYTF. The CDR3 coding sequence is TGCGCCAGCAGCCAAGTCTTTTTCTGGGACAGGGGACCCCCTAACTATGGCTACACCTTC.